The 31 T cell receptor beta chains presented below share a single source sample, sequenced in a study of read filtering for tumor transcriptome and immune sequencing. Molecular barcoded adaptors covering alpha/delta and beta/gamma chains were used on 400 ng RNA. TCRdb re-called the reads with MiXCR, one entry per CDR3 protein. The sample comprises 13,000 to 15,000 distinct CDR3 sequences, around 20% of which are singletons, and 80% rests with the top ten. Input material: a population of CD138-negative cells sorted from bone marrow. The source is a donor older than 35 with multiple myeloma.

On this clonotype itself: A much larger clone lies a single base off, so this may be a read error. Lacking the conserved final phenylalanine or tryptophan, this CDR3 likely reflects a read error. The rearrangement joins TRBV5-1 to TRBJ2-5; the D gene could be TRBD1 or TRBD2 (5 bases each). The CDR3 is 14 amino acids. Germline CDR1 is SGHRS and CDR2 is YFSETQ. Trimming stripped 7 bases from V and 4 bases from J, with 17 bases between. In DNA, the CDR3 is TGCGCCAGCTCCCCGGGGCAGGTCTCAGAGACCCAGTACCTC. It is translated as CASSPGQVSETQYL.

The CDR3 region has the DNA TGTGCCAGCAGCCCGCAGCTGGGACAGGGGGCTAACTATGGCTACACCTTC. Its translation is CASSPQLGQGANYGYTF. The gene calls are TRBV4-2 and TRBJ1-2; TRBD1 agrees at 11 bases. Trimming cost V 4 bases and J 0 bases; bases outside gene matches: 7. The CDR3 length is 17 residues. The germline V gene has CDR1 LGHNA and CDR2 YNFKEQ.

There are many counts of this clonotype. The rearrangement uses TRBV5-1 and TRBJ2-3; D not certain. Per germline, CDR1 SGHRS and CDR2 YFSETQ. The CDR3 is 14 amino acids. V was cut by 0 bases and J by 1 base, with 6 bases left in between. Here the CDR3 reads CASSLVSGTDTQYF. The CDR3 DNA reads TGCGCCAGCAGCTTGGTTTCAGGCACAGATACGCAGTATTTT.

This clonotype has at least ten counts. This sequence joins TRBV2 and TRBJ2-1; D call uncertain. This CDR3 region has 12 residues. CDR1 and CDR2 (germline): SNHLY, FYNNEI. Trimming removed 3 bases from V and 7 bases from J, with 7 bases in between. The CDR3 here is CASSDDTNEQFF. The CDR3 DNA reads TGTGCCAGCAGTGATGATACGAATGAGCAGTTCTTC. The variable domain in full, with the rest retrieved from reference TRBV2 and TRBJ2-1, is EPEVTQTPSHQVTQMGQEVILRCVPISNHLYFYWYRQILGQKVEFLVSFYNNEISEKSEIFDDQFSVERPDGSNFTLKIRSTKLEDSAMYFCASSDDTNEQFFGPGTRLTVL.

Concerning this clonotype: A much more abundant neighbour one base away suggests this may be a read error. This CDR3 is missing its conserved last phenylalanine or tryptophan, likely due to a read error. The chain combines TRBV29-1 with TRBJ1-1; no firm D call. Germline-derived CDR1 and CDR2 are SQVTM and ANQGSEA. Trimming took off 3 bases at V and 5 bases at J, with 13 bases between the two ends. This CDR3 is 13 amino acids long. CDR3 protein: CSVEVRRETEAFL. The CDR3 DNA is TGCAGCGTTGAGGTCCGGAGGGAAACTGAAGCTTTCCTT.

V gene TRBV5-1 combines with J gene TRBJ2-2; no clear D. The length of the CDR3 is 16 residues. The germline V gene has CDR1 SGHRS and CDR2 YFSETQ. Between the trimmed V and J ends, which lost 0 bases and 1 base, there was a span of 10 bases. CDR3 protein: CASSLEGPLNTGELFF. As DNA, the CDR3 is TGCGCCAGCAGCTTGGAGGGCCCGCTGAACACCGGGGAGCTGTTTTTT.

This clonotype came up many times. The gene calls are TRBV6-5 and TRBJ1-1, with no clear D. The V gene's germline CDR1 is MNHEY and CDR2 SVGAGI. V gave up 4 bases and J gave up 4 bases, with 19 bases separating them. The CDR3 contains 16 residues. The CDR3 here is CASSSGAASLGTEAFF. CDR3 nucleotides: TGTGCCAGCAGTTCGGGAGCGGCATCCTTGGGCACTGAAGCTTTCTTT.

This clonotype was picked up many times. J is TRBJ2-1 and V is TRBV6-2 or TRBV6-3; 12 bases line up with TRBD2. This CDR3 contains 15 residues. Trimming removed 5 bases from V and 8 bases from J; junction bases left unmatched: 7. In germline, CDR1 is MNHEY, CDR2 SVGEGT. CDR3 sequence reads: CASSVLAGGRYEQFF. As DNA, the CDR3 is TGTGCCAGCAGTGTTCTAGCGGGAGGGCGGTATGAGCAGTTCTTC.

On this clonotype: A much bigger clone sits one base away, suggesting this may be a read error. CDR3 nucleotides: TGTGCCAGCAGCCAAGGTACCGAGGTCTACAAGCAGTACTTC. Its protein is CASSQGTEVYKQYF. The V gene is TRBV3-1, the J gene TRBJ2-7; no firm D call. The V gene's germline CDR1 is LGHDT and CDR2 YNNKEL (reference sequence). The CDR3 length is 14 residues.

The chain combines TRBV7-9 with TRBJ2-1; TRBD2 agrees at 8 bases. Germline-derived CDR1 and CDR2 are SEHNR and FQNEAQ (reference sequence). Losses at the gene ends were 4 bases for V and 10 bases for J; bases not matched to a gene: 12. This CDR3 contains 15 residues. The CDR3 DNA is TGTGCCAGCAGCTCCAGCGGGGGCTCCTACAGCGAGCAGTTCTTC. Protein product: CASSSSGGSYSEQFF.

Comment on this clonotype: One base away lies a much larger clone, so this may be a sequencing read error. This chain uses TRBV29-1 with TRBJ1-2, with D tentatively TRBD1 (5 bases). CDR3 size: 13 residues. Germline CDR1 SQVTM, CDR2 ANQGSEA. As DNA, the CDR3 is TGCAGCGTTGAAGAGGGGGAGAACTATAGCTACACCTTC. It encodes CSVEEGENYSYTF.

The rearrangement joins TRBV12-3 or TRBV12-4 to TRBJ1-1; no definite D call. V was trimmed by 5 bases and J by 2 bases, leaving 15 bases between them. The CDR3 spans 15 residues. The chain's CDR3 is CASSPVRRPNTEAFF. CDR3 sequence (DNA): TGTGCCAGCAGTCCGGTGCGTAGGCCAAACACTGAAGCTTTCTTT.

Many counts were recorded for this clonotype. The chain couples TRBV19 to TRBJ2-2; 8 bases match TRBD2. The V and J ends lost 5 bases and 10 bases, in that order; junction bases with no gene match: 15. Germline assignment: CDR1 LNHDA and CDR2 SQIVND (reference sequence). The length of the CDR3 is 16 residues. CDR3 region: CASSSLSGNLYEELFF. The CDR3 nucleotides read TGTGCCAGTAGTTCCCTTAGCGGGAACCTTTATGAGGAGCTGTTTTTT.

Remarks on this clonotype: A much more abundant neighbour one base away suggests this may be a read error. The chain is built from TRBV9 and TRBJ2-1; D remains unclear. The CDR3 totals 12 residues. CDR1 and CDR2 from the germline V gene are SGDLS and YYNGEE. This CDR3 reads CAGSVAFNEQFF. CDR3 nucleotides: TGTGCCGGCAGCGTTGCGTTCAATGAGCAGTTCTTC.

This clonotype was observed a single time. The J gene is TRBJ2-1, the V gene TRBV2; 7 bases match TRBD2. Unmatched junction bases numbered 6, after V lost 4 bases and J lost 0 bases. This CDR3 comprises 16 residues. Germline CDR1 and CDR2: SNHLY and FYNNEI. This CDR3 is CASSVAGRLSYNEQFF. Written as DNA, the CDR3 is TGTGCCAGCAGTGTAGCGGGTCGCCTCTCCTACAATGAGCAGTTCTTC.

The chain recombines TRBV6-6 with TRBJ1-5; D gene unclear. The germline gives CDR1 MNHNY, CDR2 SVGAGI (reference sequence). This CDR3 region has 14 residues. Trimming pared 2 bases from V and 7 bases from J, leaving 12 bases between. CDR3 protein: CASSYLGVEQPQHF. The CDR3 region has the DNA TGTGCCAGCAGTTACCTCGGAGTGGAGCAGCCCCAGCATTTT.

The rearrangement links TRBV7-3 to TRBJ1-1; D gene unclear. This CDR3 has 13 residues. CDR1 is SGHTA and CDR2 is FQGTGA in the germline V gene. Trimming cost V 0 bases and J 1 base, with 3 bases left between them. CDR3 protein: CASSLTTNTEAFF. CDR3 DNA sequence: TGTGCCAGCAGCTTAACCACGAACACTGAAGCTTTCTTT. Together with reference TRBV7-3 and TRBJ1-1, the CDR3 gives the full variable domain: GAGVSQTPSNKVTEKGKYVELRCDPISGHTALYWYRQSLGQGPEFLIYFQGTGAADDSGLPNDRFFAVRPEGSVSTLKIQRTERGDSAVYLCASSLTTNTEAFFGQGTRLTVV.

This chain uses TRBV6-1 with TRBJ2-1; 9 nucleotides match TRBD2. Germline V gene lookup returns CDR1 MNHNS and CDR2 SASEGT. This CDR3 comprises 16 residues. V lost 7 bases and J lost 3; bases outside the gene matches: 10. This chain's CDR3 is CASKVTGTSLYNEQFF. The CDR3 DNA reads as TGTGCCAGCAAGGTAACAGGGACTAGCCTCTACAATGAGCAGTTCTTC.

This clonotype was seen a handful of times. The chain has TRBV16 and TRBJ2-5; tentatively, D is TRBD2 (6 bases). This CDR3 region has 15 residues. V dropped 0 bases and J dropped 5 bases, with 13 bases sitting between them. CDR1 KGHSY and CDR2 FQNENV come from the germline V gene. Here the CDR3 reads CASSQSIGSGETQYF. The CDR3 bases are TGTGCCAGCAGCCAATCAATCGGGAGCGGGGAGACCCAGTACTTC.

About this clonotype itself: With a much larger clone just one base away, this may be a read error. The chain recombines TRBV11-2 with TRBJ2-1; 7 nucleotides agree with TRBD1. With V trimmed by 4 bases and J by 0 bases, 6 bases remained unmatched. Germline V gene data show CDR1 as SGHAT and CDR2 as FQNNGV. The CDR3 has 16 residues. The DNA for the CDR3 is TGTGCCAGCAGCTCAGTCAGGGGGTCCTCCTACAATGAGCAGTTCTTC. Protein product: CASSSVRGSSYNEQFF.

The count of this clonotype is one. A far larger clone is a single base away, which makes a read error likely. The genes are TRBV11-3 and TRBJ2-1, with a tentative D call TRBD1 (5 bases). This CDR3 contains 20 residues. Germline CDR1 SGHNT, CDR2 YENEEA. Here the CDR3 DNA reads TGTGCCAACAGCTCTCCGGTTACGAATCAGGGCGCCCGACTCTACAATGAGCAGTTCTTC. Its protein is CANSSPVTNQGARLYNEQFF.

The chain couples TRBV20-1 to TRBJ2-4; 11 bases are shared with TRBD2. This CDR3 spans 14 amino acids. The V gene end was trimmed by 6 bases and the J gene end by 2 bases; junction bases not matched to a gene: 3. Germline assignment: CDR1 DFQATT and CDR2 SNEGSKA (reference sequence). CDR3 DNA: TGCAGTGCCCAGACTAGCGGGACCAAAAACATTCAGTACTTC. This codes for CSAQTSGTKNIQYF.

In this sample, this clonotype turned up many times. The V call is TRBV19, the J call TRBJ2-2; 7 bases are a match to TRBD2. This CDR3 has 15 amino acids. Germline V gene lookup returns CDR1 LNHDA and CDR2 SQIVND (reference sequence). The trim removed 3 bases at V and 4 bases at J, leaving 5 bases unmatched. In DNA form, the CDR3 reads TGTGCCAGTAGTATCCGCGGGAGCTCCACCGGGGAGCTGTTTTTT. Protein sequence: CASSIRGSSTGELFF.

The chain carries TRBV27 and TRBJ1-1, with a tentative D call TRBD1 (6 bases). Trimming took 2 bases from V and 8 from J, leaving 12 bases between them. CDR3 size: 13 residues. In germline, CDR1 is MNHEY, CDR2 SMNVEV (reference sequence). The CDR3 DNA is TGTGCCAGCAGTTTAGTGGGGGGCAGGGAAGCTTTCTTT. Its translation: CASSLVGGREAFF.

The gene calls are TRBV7-9 and TRBJ2-3, with D unclear. CDR1 and CDR2 from the germline V gene are SEHNR and FQNEAQ (reference sequence). Trimming shortened V by 2 bases and J by 4 bases, and 4 bases separated the two germline ends. The CDR3 has 12 residues. In DNA, the CDR3 is TGTGCCAGCAGCTTAAACCCAGATACGCAGTATTTT. It is translated as CASSLNPDTQYF.

This clonotype was picked up many times. The chain employs TRBV19 and TRBJ2-2; no clear D gene. The V and J ends lost 2 bases and 7 bases respectively, with 8 bases between them. This CDR3 has 13 residues. Per the germline V gene, CDR1 is LNHDA and CDR2 is SQIVND (reference sequence). The CDR3: CASSIRTNGELFF. DNA for the CDR3: TGTGCCAGTAGTATAAGGACGAACGGGGAGCTGTTTTTT.

This chain uses TRBV6-5 with TRBJ2-3; D call uncertain. V was trimmed by 0 bases and J by 4 bases, leaving 14 bases between them. Per the germline V gene, CDR1 is MNHEY and CDR2 is SVGAGI. The CDR3 runs to 16 residues. CDR3: CASSYSGTRLPDTQYF. The CDR3 DNA is TGTGCCAGCAGTTACTCTGGTACTCGCCTCCCAGATACGCAGTATTTT.

The table lists this clonotype with many counts. DNA of the CDR3: TGCAGTGCTAGCGGCTATGGCTACACCTTC. Translation: CSASGYGYTF. The J gene is TRBJ1-2, the V gene TRBV20-1; D unresolved. This CDR3 spans 10 amino acids. Trimming took off 3 bases at V and 4 bases at J, with 3 bases between the two ends. CDR1 is DFQATT, CDR2 SNEGSKA, per germline (reference sequence).

A word on this clonotype: Possible read error: a much larger clone is one base away. The J gene is TRBJ2-3, the V gene TRBV5-6; tentative D call: TRBD2 (6 bases). Trimming took off 5 bases at V and 2 bases at J, with 18 bases between the two ends. Germline V CDR1 and CDR2: SGHDT, YYEEEE. The CDR3 is made up of 16 amino acids. CDR3 loop: CASRVLVAENTDTQYF. The CDR3 region has the DNA TGTGCCAGCAGAGTACTAGTAGCGGAGAACACAGATACGCAGTATTTT. The variable domain in full, completed from reference TRBV5-6 and TRBJ2-3, reads DAGVTQSPTHLIKTRGQQVTLRCSPKSGHDTVSWYQQALGQGPQFIFQYYEEEERQRGNFPDRFSGHQFPNYSSELNVNALLLGDSALYLCASRVLVAENTDTQYFGPGTRLTVL.

By sample share, this clonotype is medium-sized. The chain uses TRBV9 and TRBJ2-1; 12 nucleotides align to TRBD1. The V segment lost 3 bases and the J segment 7 bases; nucleotides outside the gene matches: 11. CDR1 is SGDLS, CDR2 YYNGEE, per germline. The CDR3 runs to 17 residues. CDR3 protein: CASSAGQGTGGTNEQFF. DNA of the CDR3: TGTGCCAGCAGCGCGGGACAAGGGACAGGGGGCACAAATGAGCAGTTCTTC.

This clonotype has only a few counts. The DNA of the CDR3 is TGTGCCAGCAGCTTAGGGGGCACAGATACGCAGTATTTT. This gives the protein CASSLGGTDTQYF. The chain couples TRBV11-2 to TRBJ2-3; D call uncertain. This CDR3 is built from 13 residues. V gave up 1 base and J gave up 1 base, with 3 bases separating them. CDR1 is SGHAT, CDR2 FQNNGV, per germline.